This T cell receptor beta chain was documented in a study of spatial heterogeneity in lung cancer. Across the study: The study observed each unique TCR and UMI combination more than ten times on average in raw reads.

The library protocol tagged each TCR cDNA with a unique molecular identifier. TCRdb used MiXCR to reprocess the 5' RACE reads, holding one entry per CDR3 protein. Of 60,000 to 65,000 distinct CDR3 sequences listed, 7.5% to 8.5% are singletons. As to time point: sample taken at primary tumor resection. Material for sequencing was whole RNA from tumor, nontumor lung or frozen PBMC, left unsorted. This receptor was identified in a female donor with early-stage non-small cell lung cancer. The sample consisted of PBMCs, taken at surgery.

CDR3 in amino acids: CASSDDRVQAFF. For the CDR3, the DNA is TGTGCCAGCAGCGACGACAGGGTTCAAGCTTTCTTT. The chain couples TRBV11-3 to TRBJ1-1; 7 nucleotides align to TRBD1. In germline, CDR1 is SGHNT, CDR2 YENEEA. The ends lost 5 bases at V and 9 bases at J; junction bases unmatched: 6. This CDR3 is built from 12 residues.